This paragraph reports one T cell receptor beta chain. Antigen: not known. TCRdb reanalysed the 5' RACE reads using MiXCR and keeps one entry per CDR3 protein. The sample contains about 340,000 distinct CDR3 sequences, around 12% of which appear only once. The V gene lost 4 bases and the J gene lost 5 bases, with 19 bases spanning the gap. The CDR3 totals 16 residues. Germline V lookup: CDR1 MDHEN, CDR2 SYDVKM. This sample is part of a study of identical twins. Study results and limitations: There was an excess of low generation probability in the out-of-frame alpha sequences that twins shared. Out-of-frame beta sequences exhibited a weaker degree of excess twin sharing.

The same sample was also used in a study of yellow fever vaccine responses in identical twins.

Sequencing was performed on CD8+ T cells sorted from blood. The TCR sequence derives from a woman aged 18 to 35 in good health. The J gene is TRBJ2-3, the V gene TRBV28, with D possibly matching TRBD2 (6 bases). CDR3 in DNA: TGTGCCAGCAGTTCCCGTAGGAGGAGGGTAGTAGATACGCAGTATTTT. It is translated as CASSSRRRRVVDTQYF.